This passage covers 28 T cell receptor beta chains from one sample sequenced in a study of T cell responses to AZD1222 COVID-19 vaccine. Sequencing was performed with immunoSEQ multiplex PCR; in TCRdb, only in-frame clones are kept and a portion is missing. The data show about 82,000 clones, 90% to 95% seen once. The specimen was peripheral blood, collected 28 days after the second AZD1222 dose. Source of these receptors: an adult who received the AZD1222 COVID-19 vaccine.

V gene TRBV11-2 combines with J gene TRBJ1-1; D gene unclear. The V gene's germline CDR1 is SGHAT and CDR2 FQNNGV. Between the trimmed V and J ends, which lost 4 bases and 1 base, there was a span of 10 bases. This CDR3 is built from 14 residues. The CDR3 loop reads CASSSYLGNTEAFF. CDR3 nucleotides: TGTGCCAGCAGCTCCTACCTGGGGAACACTGAAGCTTTCTTT.

The J gene is TRBJ1-2, the V gene TRBV7-9, with 8 bases identical to TRBD1. Looked up from germline, CDR1 is SEHNR and CDR2 is FQNEAQ (reference sequence). The CDR3 covers 18 residues. V dropped 5 bases and J dropped 7; count of bases not matched to a gene: 21. The CDR3 here is CASSPWVNRDRRMVGYTF. The CDR3 bases are TGTGCCAGCAGCCCATGGGTGAACCGGGACAGGCGTATGGTTGGCTACACCTTC.

This rearrangement joins TRBV5-6 to TRBJ2-5; weak D call: TRBD2 (5 bases). V was clipped by 6 bases and J by 1 base, with 22 bases between them. From germline, CDR1 is SGHDT and CDR2 YYEEEE. The CDR3 spans 17 residues. CDR3 in amino acids: CASTEFGVSGAQETQYF. CDR3 nucleotides: TGTGCCAGCACGGAGTTCGGTGTAAGCGGCGCCCAAGAGACCCAGTACTTC.

The J gene is TRBJ1-5, the V gene TRBV2; TRBD1 might be the D (5 bases). The germline V gene encodes CDR1 SNHLY and CDR2 FYNNEI. V was trimmed by 7 bases and J by 8 bases, leaving 15 bases between them. CDR3 length: 13 amino acids. The CDR3 DNA follows: TGTGCCAGCAATACGGGGTTGGGGGAGCCCCAGCATTTT. Translation gives CASNTGLGEPQHF. The full variable domain, rest sourced from reference TRBV2 and TRBJ1-5, is EPEVTQTPSHQVTQMGQEVILRCVPISNHLYFYWYRQILGQKVEFLVSFYNNEISEKSEIFDDQFSVERPDGSNFTLKIRSTKLEDSAMYFCASNTGLGEPQHFGDGTRLSIL.

This clone is a singleton in its sample. The chain joins TRBV5-1 to TRBJ2-3; D is tentatively TRBD1 or TRBD2 (5 bases each). The CDR3 sequence is 15 residues long. V lost 2 bases and J lost 2, with 12 bases in between. Looked up from germline, CDR1 is SGHRS and CDR2 is YFSETQ. DNA of the CDR3: TGCGCCAGCAGCTTTTCCGGGACCGACACAGATACGCAGTATTTT. It yields the protein CASSFSGTDTDTQYF.

The rearrangement joins TRBV28 to TRBJ2-2; the match to TRBD1 covers 9 bases. The CDR3 runs 15 residues. J gave up 4 bases and V 6 bases, and 6 bases lay outside the gene matches. Germline CDR1 reads MDHEN; CDR2 reads SYDVKM. The CDR3 loop is CASRAGQGPTGELFF. The CDR3 region has the DNA TGTGCCAGCAGGGCGGGACAGGGTCCCACCGGGGAGCTGTTTTTT.

V usage is TRBV5-5 and J usage is TRBJ2-3; 7 nucleotides agree with TRBD1. This CDR3 contains 15 residues. Looked up from germline, CDR1 is SGHKS and CDR2 is YYEKEE (reference sequence). With 3 bases clipped from V and 2 bases from J, the junction kept 6 bases outside the gene matches. CDR3 in DNA: TGTGCCAGCAGCTCAAGGGGGCACAACACAGATACGCAGTATTTT. Residues: CASSSRGHNTDTQYF.

This chain joins TRBV7-9 and TRBJ2-2, with 7 bases that match TRBD1. From germline, CDR1 is SEHNR and CDR2 FQNEAQ (reference sequence). J was trimmed by 0 bases and V by 6 bases; bases with no gene match: 7. The CDR3 covers 16 residues. This chain's CDR3 is CASRPAGTANTGELFF. The CDR3 coding sequence is TGTGCCAGCAGACCCGCCGGGACAGCGAACACCGGGGAGCTGTTTTTT.

The chain's CDR3 is CASSQPDRVRAGYTF. The CDR3 region has the DNA TGTGCCAGCAGCCAACCGGACAGGGTACGAGCTGGCTACACCTTC. This rearrangement joins TRBV4-2 to TRBJ1-2; 8 bases fit TRBD1. V trimming: 2 bases; J trimming: 7 bases; junction bases outside the gene matches: 9. The CDR3 consists of 15 residues. CDR1 LGHNA and CDR2 YNFKEQ come from the germline V gene.

The V call is TRBV25-1, the J call TRBJ1-1, with D possibly being TRBD1 (5 bases). Germline V lookup: CDR1 MGHDK, CDR2 SYGVNS. The CDR3 extends over 14 amino acids. V lost 0 bases, J lost 11 bases, and 16 bases lay in between. In DNA form, the CDR3 reads TGTGCCAGCAGTGAATATACCTTCAGGGAGCGGGCTTTCTTT. Residues: CASSEYTFRERAFF. The whole variable domain, filled in from reference TRBV25-1 and TRBJ1-1, reads EADIYQTPRYLVIGTGKKITLECSQTMGHDKMYWYQQDPGMELHLIHYSYGVNSTEKGDLSSESTVSRIRTEHFPLTLESARPSHTSQYLCASSEYTFRERAFFGQGTRLTVV.

The gene calls are TRBV19 and TRBJ1-1, with D possibly TRBD1 on 6 matching bases. This CDR3 has 15 amino acids. V lost 7 bases to trimming and J lost 0 bases, with 15 bases between them. Germline CDR1 reads LNHDA; CDR2 reads SQIVND (reference sequence). The CDR3 DNA sequence: TGTGCCAGTACCATTGGGGGGGCGGTGAACACTGAAGCTTTCTTT. It encodes CASTIGGAVNTEAFF. Full variable domain (missing parts from reference TRBV19 and TRBJ1-1): DGGITQSPKYLFRKEGQNVTLSCEQNLNHDAMYWYRQDPGQGLRLIYYSQIVNDFQKGDIAEGYSVSREKKESFPLTVTSAQKNPTAFYLCASTIGGAVNTEAFFGQGTRLTVV.

This sequence joins TRBV25-1 and TRBJ1-2, with a weak D call TRBD1 (5 bases). The CDR3 has 16 amino acids. V lost 4 bases to trimming and J lost 5 bases, with 20 bases between them. Germline CDR1 is MGHDK and CDR2 is SYGVNS. The CDR3 nucleotides read TGTGCCAGCAGTGCGAATCCGGGGGGGGTCGGTTATGGCTACACCTTC. This gives the protein CASSANPGGVGYGYTF.

This chain joins TRBV10-3 and TRBJ1-5; 10 nucleotides align to TRBD1. V lost 8 bases and J lost 6; bases outside the gene matches: 4. This CDR3 contains 13 residues. The V gene's germline CDR1 is ENHRY and CDR2 SYGVKD. CDR3 residues: CAIGQGDVQPQHF. The CDR3 region has the DNA TGTGCCATCGGACAGGGGGATGTTCAGCCCCAGCATTTT.

The genes are TRBV28 and TRBJ1-1; 7 nucleotides match TRBD1. Germline CDR1 MDHEN, CDR2 SYDVKM. The CDR3 spans 15 residues. The V and J ends lost 6 bases and 1 base, in that order; junction bases with no gene match: 8. The CDR3 reads CASSQGGVRNTEAFF. As DNA, the CDR3 is TGTGCCAGCAGCCAGGGGGGGGTAAGGAACACTGAAGCTTTCTTT.

The rearrangement links TRBV6-1 to TRBJ1-2; D gene ambiguous. Trimming removed 3 bases from V and 2 bases from J, with 10 bases in between. Germline V gene data show CDR1 as MNHNS and CDR2 as SASEGT. The CDR3 has 14 residues. The CDR3 region has the DNA TGTGCCAGCAGTGAGGTCGTCAGCAACTATGGCTACACCTTC. Translation: CASSEVVSNYGYTF.

To note about this clone: Other DNA sequences in this sample translate to the same CDR3. The chain joins TRBV24-1 to TRBJ2-5; a possible D gene is TRBD1 (6 bases). Trimming took 7 bases from V and 3 from J, leaving 14 bases between them. CDR3 length equals 14 residues. Germline CDR1 KGHDR, CDR2 SFDVKD. CDR3 sequence reads: CATSENHREETQYF. In DNA form, the CDR3 reads TGTGCCACCAGCGAAAACCACAGGGAAGAGACCCAGTACTTC.

The chain has TRBV19 and TRBJ1-5; no reliable D call. This CDR3 is built from 14 residues. V lost 6 bases to trimming and J lost 6 bases, with 15 bases between them. Looked up from germline, CDR1 is LNHDA and CDR2 is SQIVND (reference sequence). The CDR3 DNA is TGTGCCAGTAGCCCAGTGGGGTGGGGTCAGCCCCAGCATTTT. Translation gives CASSPVGWGQPQHF.

The J gene is TRBJ2-1, the V gene TRBV24-1, with D unresolved. The V end was cut by 3 bases, the J end by 6 bases, with 5 bases between. The germline V gene encodes CDR1 KGHDR and CDR2 SFDVKD. This CDR3 region has 12 residues. Here the CDR3 DNA reads TGTGCCACCAGTGATCACACCAATGAGCAGTTCTTC. Translated: CATSDHTNEQFF.

This chain joins TRBV4-2 and TRBJ2-2; D is uncertain. This CDR3 is built from 15 residues. CDR1 is LGHNA and CDR2 is YNFKEQ in the germline V gene. V lost 3 bases and J 3 bases, leaving 11 bases between the germline ends. CDR3 in amino acids: CASSQGSIDTGELFF. The CDR3 DNA follows: TGTGCCAGCAGCCAGGGTTCGATCGACACCGGGGAGCTGTTTTTT.

The gene calls are TRBV6-1 and TRBJ2-5, with 12 bases fitting TRBD2. The germline CDR1 and CDR2 sequences are MNHNS and SASEGT. Unmatched junction bases numbered 6, after V lost 4 bases and J lost 0 bases. There are 17 residues in the CDR3. CDR3 coding DNA: TGTGCCAGCAGTGGACTAGCGGGGGCGTCGTACCAAGAGACCCAGTACTTC. Its protein is CASSGLAGASYQETQYF.

The sample holds one count of this clone. The chain employs TRBV5-1 and TRBJ2-5, with no clear D. Germline lookup yields CDR1 SGHRS and CDR2 YFSETQ. The CDR3 has 14 amino acids. V dropped 1 base and J dropped 1 base, with 8 bases sitting between them. The CDR3 here is CASSLFGLQETQYF. For the CDR3, the DNA is TGCGCCAGCAGCTTGTTTGGGCTCCAAGAGACCCAGTACTTC.

The V and J genes are TRBV5-6 and TRBJ2-3; D not certain. The CDR3 extends over 17 amino acids. Germline V gene lookup returns CDR1 SGHDT and CDR2 YYEEEE. The germline V and J ends were trimmed by 1 base and 3 bases, with 18 bases remaining between them. In DNA, the CDR3 is TGTGCCAGCAGCTTGTGGGCTGACCTCCGAGTTACAGATACGCAGTATTTT. Translated, it gives CASSLWADLRVTDTQYF.

The chain carries TRBV6-5 and TRBJ1-1, with 9 positions matching TRBD1. This CDR3 has 14 amino acids. The trim removed 5 bases at V and 9 bases at J, leaving 10 bases unmatched. Germline loops: CDR1 MNHEY, CDR2 SVGAGI. This CDR3 is CASSTNTGGGQAFF. The CDR3, as DNA: TGTGCCAGCAGTACCAATACAGGGGGCGGGCAAGCTTTCTTT.

V and J are TRBV15 and TRBJ2-2; possible D gene TRBD1, 6 bases. The V and J ends lost 0 bases and 9 bases respectively, with 17 bases between them. The CDR3 is 16 amino acids. Germline loops: CDR1 LNHNV, CDR2 YYDKDF (reference sequence). The CDR3 region has the DNA TGTGCCACCAGCAGAGATGCCGTTGCAGGGGCCCGGGAGCTGTTTTTT. As protein: CATSRDAVAGARELFF.

The chain uses TRBV27 and TRBJ2-1; 9 bases fit TRBD1. This CDR3 has 15 residues. V trimming: 7 bases; J trimming: 12 bases; junction bases outside the gene matches: 16. Germline V gives CDR1 MNHEY, CDR2 SMNVEV (reference sequence). DNA of the CDR3: TGTGCCAGCACCGTAACACAGGGGGCTATAAGTGTGCAGTTCTTC. Translation gives CASTVTQGAISVQFF.

The V and J genes are TRBV19 and TRBJ1-1, with D possibly being TRBD1 (5 bases). V was shortened by 5 bases and J by 4 bases, with 8 bases between the two germline ends. This CDR3 region has 12 residues. Per the germline V gene, CDR1 is LNHDA and CDR2 is SQIVND (reference sequence). CDR3 coding DNA: TGTGCCAGTAGTTTTACAGGCACTGAAGCTTTCTTT. Residues: CASSFTGTEAFF.

V usage is TRBV5-4 and J usage is TRBJ2-7, with 11 bases that match TRBD1. V gave up 4 bases and J gave up 7 bases; unmatched junction bases: 7. Germline-derived CDR1 and CDR2 are SGHNT and YYREEE (reference sequence). CDR3 size: 14 residues. The CDR3 region has the DNA TGTGCCAGCAGCCTCGGACAGGGGGCGCAGGAGCAGTACTTC. This codes for CASSLGQGAQEQYF.

Here the CDR3 DNA reads TGTGCCAGATTCGGACAGGGGGTATACAATCAGCCCCAGCATTTT. Encoded protein: CARFGQGVYNQPQHF. The chain joins TRBV6-5 to TRBJ1-5; 10 bases agree with TRBD1. V dropped 9 bases and J dropped 3; count of bases not matched to a gene: 8. CDR1 and CDR2 from the germline V gene are MNHEY and SVGAGI. This CDR3 has 15 amino acids.